This is a list of T cell receptor beta chains from one sample in a study of blood T cell repertoires in COVID-19. The assay was immunoSEQ multiplex PCR, and TCRdb's table has in-frame clones only and misses some. The sample lists around 100,000 clones; over 80% were seen once. Sequences were obtained from peripheral blood. These receptors originate from a man over 45 with active or convalescent COVID-19. Each CDR3 is given with its conserved first and last residue. D genes are given only for firm matches. Some rows have no size entry. The others give once, few or many, or a class for an expanded clone.

j_call	d_call	clone_size	v_call	cdr3_aa	cdr3_nt
TRBJ2-7	TRBD1	.	TRBV11-2	CASSRSRTGNYEQYF	TGTGCCAGCAGCCGATCCAGGACAGGGAACTACGAGCAGTACTTC
TRBJ1-6	.	.	TRBV4-1	CASSQDRAGASPLHF	TGCGCCAGCAGCCAAGATCGGGCAGGGGCGTCACCCCTCCACTTT
TRBJ2-5	.	.	TRBV24-1	CATSDGAQETQYF	TGTGCCACCAGTGATGGGGCGCAAGAGACCCAGTACTTC
TRBJ1-5	.	.	TRBV7-9	CASSNGARASPQHF	TGTGCCAGCAGCAATGGGGCCCGAGCCAGCCCCCAGCATTTT
TRBJ2-3	TRBD1	.	TRBV28	CASSSITGTGITDTQYF	TGTGCCAGCAGTTCCATTACCGGGACAGGGATCACAGATACGCAGTATTTT
TRBJ1-2	.	.	TRBV25-1	CASSEQAGMVYGYTF	TGTGCCAGCAGTGAACAAGCAGGGATGGTTTATGGCTACACCTTC
TRBJ1-1	.	.	TRBV10-1	CASSPTGGNSEAFF	TGCGCCAGCAGCCCCACTGGGGGGAATTCTGAAGCTTTCTTT
TRBJ2-1	.	.	TRBV6-1	CASSESRGPHNEQFF	TGTGCCAGCAGTGAAAGTCGAGGCCCCCACAATGAGCAGTTCTTC
TRBJ2-7	.	once	TRBV5-5	CASSLDRSLGYEQYF	TGTGCCAGCAGCTTGGACAGGTCATTAGGCTACGAGCAGTACTTC
TRBJ2-5	.	.	TRBV6-5	CASSYRGSQETQYF	TGTGCCAGCAGTTACAGGGGGTCCCAAGAGACCCAGTACTTC
TRBJ1-3	TRBD1	once	TRBV19	CASSMGQHFSGNTIYF	TGTGCCAGTAGCATGGGACAGCATTTCTCTGGAAACACCATATATTTT
TRBJ2-7	.	few	TRBV3-1/TRBV3-2	CASSQGPTVQYF	TGTGCCAGCAGCCAAGGGCCGACAGTTCAGTACTTC
TRBJ2-7	TRBD1	once	TRBV9	CASSRGQGALPYEQYF	TGTGCCAGCAGCCGAGGACAGGGGGCGTTACCCTACGAGCAGTACTTC
TRBJ1-2	.	.	TRBV2	CASSVGQTYGYTF	TGTGCCAGCAGTGTAGGACAGACGTATGGCTACACCTTC
TRBJ2-1	.	.	TRBV11-3	CASSLVESGFYEQFF	TGTGCCAGCAGCTTAGTTGAGTCAGGGTTCTATGAGCAGTTCTTC
TRBJ2-2	TRBD1	.	TRBV19	CASDRGGSGELFF	TGTGCCAGCGACAGGGGGGGATCCGGGGAGCTGTTTTTT
TRBJ2-2	.	once	TRBV19	CAIGGDTGELFF	TGTGCCATAGGGGGGGATACCGGGGAGCTGTTTTTT
TRBJ2-7	TRBD2	.	TRBV19	CASSRTSAAYEQYF	TGTGCCAGTAGTCGGACTAGCGCTGCCTACGAGCAGTACTTC
TRBJ2-2	.	few	TRBV4-1	CASSQESRQGRRELFF	TGCGCCAGCAGCCAAGAATCTCGGCAGGGCAGAAGGGAGCTGTTTTTT